The rows below give T cell receptor beta chains drawn from one sample of a study of blood T cells in healthy people across ages. TCRdb ran MiXCR on the 5' RACE reads and lists one entry per CDR3 protein. There are about 1.5 million distinct CDR3 sequences in the sample; approximately 42% occur only once, and 4% lies in the top ten. Material for sequencing was blood. All receptors derive from a woman under 30 in good health. Each CDR3 is given with its conserved first and last residue. A D gene is named only where the DNA matches it firmly. Rows may omit the clone size; those that give it use once, few, many or a size class.

clone size	V gene	D gene	J gene	CDR3 protein	CDR3 DNA
-	TRBV20-1	-	TRBJ2-7	CSARDLKGGIYEQYF	TGCAGTGCTAGAGACCTTAAGGGTGGAATCTACGAGCAGTACTTC
once	TRBV7-2	-	TRBJ1-5	CASSFRRNQPQHF	TGTGCCAGCAGCTTTCGGAGAAATCAGCCCCAGCATTTT
-	TRBV20-1	TRBD1	TRBJ1-1	CSARDRGQGAINTEAFF	TGCAGTGCTAGAGATCGTGGACAGGGGGCGATTAACACTGAAGCTTTCTTT
-	TRBV11-2	TRBD2	TRBJ2-7	CASSVYGTSGSSYEQYF	TGTGCCAGCAGCGTTTACGGGACTAGCGGTTCCTCCTACGAGCAGTACTTC
-	TRBV27	TRBD1	TRBJ2-5	CASSLSAGTGEYF	TGTGCCAGCAGTTTATCGGCCGGGACAGGGGAGTACTTC
-	TRBV6-1	-	TRBJ1-4	CASSGEQSGENLFF	TGTGCCAGCAGTGGGGAACAGTCAGGTGAAAACCTGTTTTTT
-	TRBV6-2/TRBV6-3	-	TRBJ1-2	CASSYPRDGDYGYTF	TGTGCCAGCAGTTACCCCAGGGATGGAGACTATGGCTACACCTTC
-	TRBV11-2	-	TRBJ2-7	CASSLVTGIVRYEQYF	TGTGCCAGCAGCTTAGTCACGGGTATCGTGCGTTACGAGCAGTACTTC
-	TRBV12-3/TRBV12-4	-	TRBJ1-2	CASSPTQVYGYTF	TGTGCCAGCAGTCCTACACAGGTCTATGGCTACACCTTC
-	TRBV27	-	TRBJ1-6	CASSAYLSDNSPLHF	TGTGCCAGCAGTGCGTACCTTTCGGATAATTCACCCCTCCACTTT
-	TRBV18	-	TRBJ2-1	CASPPPRGVGGETQFF	TGTGCCAGCCCACCACCAAGGGGCGTTGGGGGAGAGACCCAGTTCTTC
few	TRBV7-9	-	TRBJ1-2	CASNAQGGDYGYTF	TGTGCCAGCAACGCCCAGGGAGGCGACTATGGCTACACCTTC
few	TRBV12-3/TRBV12-4	-	TRBJ2-2	CASSPDRGELFF	TGTGCCAGCAGTCCGGACCGCGGGGAGCTGTTTTTT
few	TRBV4-1	TRBD1	TRBJ1-2	CASSPPTRDRFYGYTF	TGCGCCAGCAGCCCACCTACCCGGGACAGGTTCTATGGCTACACCTTC
-	TRBV20-1	TRBD1	TRBJ2-1	CSAKGPGQGGGEQFF	TGCAGTGCTAAGGGACCGGGACAGGGGGGAGGTGAGCAGTTCTTC
-	TRBV20-1	TRBD2	TRBJ2-1	CSARPSGRDFSYEQFF	TGCAGTGCTAGACCTAGCGGGAGGGATTTCTCCTACGAGCAGTTCTTC